This T cell receptor beta chain came from a study of tumor-infiltrating lymphocytes in primary liver carcinoma. Trimming pared 0 bases from V and 6 bases from J, leaving 9 bases between. Germline values: CDR1 SEHNR, CDR2 FQNEAQ (reference sequence). The CDR3 contains 14 residues. Priming with a constant-region primer yielded TCR beta cDNA from about 480 ng total RNA. Library construction for TCR beta comprised three nested multiplex PCR rounds performed with slightly modified ARM-PCR. With TRBV1-TRBV30 forward primers and a C-beta reverse primer, the first two PCR rounds were run for about 10 cycles each. TCRdb analysed the multiplex PCR reads with MiXCR anew, one entry per CDR3 protein. The sample has about 310,000 distinct CDR3 sequences, 45% to 70% seen once. Germline DNA was also extracted, while the blood RNA originated from unsorted whole blood. Treatment-naive at the time, the patients had chronic HBV infection.

Source material: peripheral blood. This chain connects TRBV7-9 to TRBJ2-1; D call uncertain. This clonotype was sampled from a woman aged 25 to 39 with primary liver carcinoma and hepatitis B virus infection. The chain's CDR3 is CASSLASATNEQFF. The CDR3 coding sequence is TGTGCCAGCAGCTTAGCATCGGCGACCAATGAGCAGTTCTTC. The whole variable domain, remainder taken from reference TRBV7-9 and TRBJ2-1, is DTGVSQNPRHKITKRGQNVTFRCDPISEHNRLYWYRQTLGQGPEFLTYFQNEAQLEKSRLLSDRFSAERPKGSFSTLEIQRTEQGDSAMYLCASSLASATNEQFFGPGTRLTVL.